This T cell receptor beta chain was obtained from a study of T cell responses to AZD1222 COVID-19 vaccine. Study results and limitations: Seropositive at baseline were only a handful of AZD1222 recipients.

Data came from immunoSEQ multiplex PCR; TCRdb stores just in-frame clones and leaves some out. The sample carries around 140,000 clones, 90% recorded once. Germline-derived CDR1 and CDR2 are MDHEN and SYDVKM. There are 16 residues in the CDR3. V lost 6 bases and J lost 2, with 20 bases in between. Details on this clone: The antigen remains unidentified.

The sample in question was peripheral blood, obtained on day 0 of AZD1222 vaccination. This clonotype was obtained from an adult in good health. The chain has TRBV28 and TRBJ2-7; possibly TRBD2 for D (5 bases). CDR3 loop: CASSGLDSRRTYEQYF. The CDR3 bases are TGTGCCAGCAGCGGACTTGACTCCCGAAGAACCTACGAGCAGTACTTC. Drawing the rest from reference TRBV28 and TRBJ2-7, the complete variable domain is DVKVTQSSRYLVKRTGEKVFLECVQDMDHENMFWYRQDPGLGLRLIYFSYDVKMKEKGDIPEGYSVSREKKERFSLILESASTNQTSMYLCASSGLDSRRTYEQYFGPGTRLTVT.